This T cell receptor (beta chain) was obtained from a study of T cell responses to AZD1222 COVID-19 vaccine. Study-level findings and limits: Increased Spike-specific TCR breadth and depth were observed after two AZD1222 doses.

This clone was observed a single time. Its antigen is currently unknown. Profiled with immunoSEQ multiplex PCR; TCRdb holds only in-frame clones, not every one. This sample yields 90,000 to 150,000 clones, of which 88% are seen a single time; under 6.5% belongs to the top ten. This clonotype was sampled from an adult in good health. The material was peripheral blood, obtained on day 0 of AZD1222 vaccination.

CDR3 nucleotide sequence: TGTGCCAGCAGCCGGGGACAGGGGGACACTGAAGCTTTCTTT. Protein sequence: CASSRGQGDTEAFF. The chain couples TRBV9 to TRBJ1-1, with 11 bases lining up with TRBD1. CDR1 and CDR2 from the germline V gene are SGDLS and YYNGEE. V lost 4 bases and J lost 3; bases outside the gene matches: 2. The CDR3 contains 14 residues.